This T cell receptor (beta chain) derives from a study of cytomegalovirus exposure and HLA in healthy donors. Study-level results: In vitro experiments confirmed that a few CMV-associated chains were specific for CMV antigens. Across donors, most TCRs were seen rarely, yet some public ones were widespread. A later analysis found most CMV-associated TCR beta chains apparently HLA-restricted.

Comment on this clone: Its target is unknown.

Researchers ran the PCR with 60 Vbeta and 13 Jbeta primers. Produced via immunoSEQ multiplex PCR; TCRdb's table is partial and in-frame only. The sample has some 40,000 clones; around 49% are singletons. CDR1 and CDR2 from the germline V gene are SGHTA and FQGNSA. V was clipped by 6 bases and J by 5 bases; unmatched bases: 6. CDR3 length: 14 residues. The V and J genes are TRBV7-2 and TRBJ1-5, with 8 bases that match TRBD1. The sequenced sample was PBMCs. The source is a woman in her 40s in good health and CMV-seropositive. The DNA of the CDR3 is TGTGCCAGCAGTCGGTACAGGGGGGATCAGCCCCAGCATTTT. Amino acid sequence: CASSRYRGDQPQHF. Filled out from reference TRBV7-2 and TRBJ1-5, the complete variable domain reads GAGVSQSPSNKVTEKGKDVELRCDPISGHTALYWYRQSLGQGLEFLIYFQGNSAPDKSGLPSDRFSAERTGGSVSTLTIQRTQQEDSAVYLCASSRYRGDQPQHFGDGTRLSIL.